This note documents a single T cell receptor beta chain sequence. One end of the junction fails to match germline, which may point to a read error. Distinct nucleotide sequences in the sample also encode this CDR3. This specimen comes from a study of tumor T cells in aggressive B-cell lymphoma. The CDR3 consists of 13 residues. CDR1 and CDR2 (germline): SGHTA, FQGNSA. TCRdb keeps only in-frame clones here, not all; method: immunoSEQ multiplex PCR. There are approximately 230 clones in the sample; around 88% occur only once, and 15% to 20% lies in the top ten. This receptor was taken from an adult with diffuse large B cell lymphoma. Sequencing was carried out using tumor tissue. The gene calls are TRBV7-2 and TRBJ2-7; 7 bases match TRBD1. CDR3 loop: CASSLAVQGYTYF. In nucleotides, the CDR3 is TGTGCCAGCAGCCTAGCCGTACAGGGGTATACGTACTTC.